This passage covers 10 T cell receptor beta chains from one sample sequenced in a study of blood T cells in healthy people across ages. Primed by a sample-barcoded 5' primer and a J-beta primer mix, a second PCR proceeded for 7 to 11 cycles. TCRdb processed the 5' RACE reads anew with MiXCR; each CDR3 protein has one entry. Here the sample spans hundreds of thousands of distinct CDR3 sequences, around 54% being singletons. The sample consisted of blood. The receptors here all came from a man in his fifties or sixties in good health.

This sequence joins TRBV7-2 and TRBJ2-5; no clear D. The CDR3 has 12 residues. The germline V and J ends were trimmed by 6 bases and 4 bases, with 9 bases remaining between them. Germline-derived CDR1 and CDR2 are SGHTA and FQGNSA. The DNA of the CDR3 is TGTGCCAGCAGGTATCACCCAGAGACCCAGTACTTC. This translates into CASRYHPETQYF.

This chain joins TRBV5-6 and TRBJ1-6; 10 nucleotides match TRBD1. Germline values: CDR1 SGHDT, CDR2 YYEEEE. The length of the CDR3 is 15 residues. V shed 4 bases, J shed 9 bases, and the junction held 7 bases outside the gene matches. The CDR3 region is CASSIPGQGRSPLHF. In DNA, the CDR3 is TGTGCCAGCAGCATACCGGGACAGGGGCGTTCACCCCTCCACTTT. The variable domain in full, with the rest retrieved from reference TRBV5-6 and TRBJ1-6, is DAGVTQSPTHLIKTRGQQVTLRCSPKSGHDTVSWYQQALGQGPQFIFQYYEEEERQRGNFPDRFSGHQFPNYSSELNVNALLLGDSALYLCASSIPGQGRSPLHFGNGTRLTVT.

As regards this clonotype: This may arise from a read error, as a much more abundant clone is one base away. This rearrangement joins TRBV5-1 to TRBJ1-4; D unresolved. The CDR3 contains 14 residues. The germline V gene encodes CDR1 SGHRS and CDR2 YFSETQ. V was pared by 2 bases and J by 0 bases, with 5 bases between. CDR3 residues: CASSFDSTNEKLFF. CDR3 in DNA: TGCGCCAGCAGCTTTGATTCAACTAATGAAAAACTGTTTTTT. Supplemented by reference TRBV5-1 and TRBJ1-4, the full variable domain reads KAGVTQTPRYLIKTRGQQVTLSCSPISGHRSVSWYQQTPGQGLQFLFEYFSETQRNKGNFPGRFSGRQFSNSRSEMNVSTLELGDSALYLCASSFDSTNEKLFFGSGTQLSVL.

The sample holds many counts of this clonotype. This may be a read error: a much more frequent sequence differs by one nucleotide. This sequence joins TRBV6-2 or TRBV6-3 and TRBJ2-1; TRBD2 agrees at 7 bases. Germline trimming cut 10 bases from V and 1 base from J; bases unmatched to any gene: 10. Germline loops: CDR1 MNHEY, CDR2 SVGEGT. This CDR3 has 15 residues. The CDR3 is CATGEGRISYNEQFF. DNA for the CDR3: TGTGCCACCGGGGAGGGGAGGATATCCTACAATGAGCAGTTCTTC.

This rearrangement joins TRBV20-1 to TRBJ1-4; TRBD1 might be the D (6 bases). The CDR3 has 18 amino acids. The germline V gene has CDR1 DFQATT and CDR2 SNEGSKA (reference sequence). The germline V and J ends were trimmed by 5 bases and 4 bases, with 26 bases remaining between them. CDR3 protein: CSAPRGQTSGTYNEKLFF. The CDR3 nucleotides read TGCAGTGCTCCCCGAGGACAGACTTCCGGGACTTATAATGAAAAACTGTTTTTT.

This clonotype was recorded a few times. V usage is TRBV5-1 and J usage is TRBJ2-5, with 10 bases aligning to TRBD2. Trimming cost V 4 bases and J 6 bases; bases outside gene matches: 9. The CDR3 runs to 15 residues. Germline CDR1 SGHRS, CDR2 YFSETQ. Written as DNA, the CDR3 is TGCGCCAGCAGCATATCCGGGACTAGCGTACAGACCCAGTACTTC. Translating it yields CASSISGTSVQTQYF.

V is TRBV25-1 and J is TRBJ1-2; 7 nucleotides match TRBD1. Unmatched junction bases numbered 4, after V lost 0 bases and J lost 6 bases. In germline, CDR1 is MGHDK, CDR2 SYGVNS. This CDR3 contains 14 residues. This chain's CDR3 is CASSEYGQGDGYTF. Here the CDR3 DNA reads TGTGCCAGCAGTGAATATGGGCAGGGGGATGGCTACACCTTC.

This chain uses TRBV29-1 with TRBJ2-4; 15 nucleotides agree with TRBD2. Trimming at V came to 6 bases and at J to 8 bases, leaving 8 bases not matched to a gene. The CDR3 contains 15 residues. Germline V gene sequence: CDR1 SQVTM, CDR2 ANQGSEA. The CDR3 protein is CSVAGLAGGPDIQYF. In DNA, the CDR3 is TGCAGCGTAGCTGGACTAGCGGGGGGGCCAGACATTCAGTACTTC.

This chain uses TRBV7-2 with TRBJ2-3; 8 nucleotides match TRBD1. The length of the CDR3 is 16 residues. V was clipped by 1 base and J by 2 bases; unmatched bases: 5. The germline gives CDR1 SGHTA, CDR2 FQGNSA. CDR3 nucleotide sequence: TGTGCCAGCAGCTTAGGGGACAGGCCAAACACAGATACGCAGTATTTT. It specifies CASSLGDRPNTDTQYF.

This clonotype was counted at least ten times. The V call is TRBV20-1, the J call TRBJ2-5; D is possibly TRBD2 (5 bases). V was shortened by 6 bases and J by 3 bases, with 17 bases between the two germline ends. Germline assignment: CDR1 DFQATT and CDR2 SNEGSKA (reference sequence). The CDR3 sequence is 14 residues long. In DNA, the CDR3 is TGCAGTGCCCCCGCGGGCTACCTTAAAGAGACCCAGTACTTC. Translation: CSAPAGYLKETQYF.